This is a list of T cell receptor beta chains from one sample in a study of long-term antiretroviral therapy in people with HIV. Measured with immunoSEQ multiplex PCR; TCRdb has only the in-frame clones, and not every one. The data show around 16,000 clones, about 71% seen once. The sequences come from unsorted PBMCs, collected 1.5 years before starting antiretroviral therapy. All receptors derive from a woman between 45 and 60 years old with HIV. Each CDR3 is given with its conserved first and last residue. The D gene is left open where the match is weak. A clone size is listed for some rows: how often the clone was seen (once, few, many), or a class if it is expanded.

DNA: TGTGCTAGTGGAACGGGACAGGGGGTGACACCCCTCCACTTT
CDR3: CASGTGQGVTPLHF
V: TRBV12-5
J: TRBJ1-6
D: TRBD1
length: 14
size: few

DNA: TGCGCCAGCAGCCGCGGAGAGGGCCAGTACTTC
CDR3: CASSRGEGQYF
V: TRBV5-1
J: TRBJ2-5
D: -
length: 11
size: -

DNA: TGTGCCTGGAGTGTCAGCTCTGGGGCCAACGTCCTGACTTTC
CDR3: CAWSVSSGANVLTF
V: TRBV30
J: TRBJ2-6
D: -
length: 14
size: -

DNA: TGTGCCTGGAGTGTAAATCTCTACGCGGGGGAGCTGTTTTTT
CDR3: CAWSVNLYAGELFF
V: TRBV30
J: TRBJ2-2
D: -
length: 14
size: medium-sized

DNA: TGTGCCAGCAGCTTATGGCGGGGGGCCCACGGGGAGCTGTTTTTT
CDR3: CASSLWRGAHGELFF
V: TRBV11-1
J: TRBJ2-2
D: TRBD2
length: 15
size: -

DNA: TGTGCCAGCTCATCCGGGACCGCGATTACCGGGGAGCTGTTTTTT
CDR3: CASSSGTAITGELFF
V: TRBV18
J: TRBJ2-2
D: -
length: 15
size: -

DNA: TGTGCCAGCAGCCGCTTGACAGGGGGCTCTGAAAAACTGTTTTTT
CDR3: CASSRLTGGSEKLFF
V: TRBV4-2
J: TRBJ1-4
D: TRBD1
length: 15
size: -

DNA: TGTGCCAGCAATACCGGGACTTACCAAGAGACCCAGTACTTC
CDR3: CASNTGTYQETQYF
V: TRBV2
J: TRBJ2-5
D: -
length: 14
size: -

DNA: TGTGCCAGCAGCTCCCATCCGACCGAGGTCACTGAAGCTTTCTTT
CDR3: CASSSHPTEVTEAFF
V: TRBV11-3
J: TRBJ1-1
D: -
length: 15
size: -

DNA: TGTGCCTGGAGTACTGACAGATACACAGATACGCAGTATTTT
CDR3: CAWSTDRYTDTQYF
V: TRBV30
J: TRBJ2-3
D: -
length: 14
size: -

DNA: TGTGCCAGCAGCGCCGGACAGGGGTACAATGAGCAGTTCTTC
CDR3: CASSAGQGYNEQFF
V: TRBV9
J: TRBJ2-1
D: TRBD1
length: 14
size: -

DNA: TGTGCCAGCTCACTCCGGGACGAGAACACCGGGGAGCTGTTTTTT
CDR3: CASSLRDENTGELFF
V: TRBV18
J: TRBJ2-2
D: -
length: 15
size: -

DNA: TGCAGCGTTGTGGCTAGCGGGGGGCACCCCTACGAGCAGTACTTC
CDR3: CSVVASGGHPYEQYF
V: TRBV29-1
J: TRBJ2-7
D: TRBD2
length: 15
size: large

DNA: TGCGCCAGCAGTGGACAGGAGCATCAGCCCCAGCATTTT
CDR3: CASSGQEHQPQHF
V: TRBV10-2
J: TRBJ1-5
D: -
length: 13
size: -

DNA: TGTGCCAGCAGTGAGAACCCGGGGGAGACCCAGTACTTC
CDR3: CASSENPGETQYF
V: TRBV2
J: TRBJ2-5
D: -
length: 13
size: -

DNA: TGCGCCAGCAGCTTGATCCAGGAGACCCAGTACTTC
CDR3: CASSLIQETQYF
V: TRBV5-1
J: TRBJ2-5
D: -
length: 12
size: -

DNA: TGCGCCAGCAGCCAAGAGCAAGAGGGCAATGAGCAGTTCTTC
CDR3: CASSQEQEGNEQFF
V: TRBV4-1
J: TRBJ2-1
D: -
length: 14
size: few

DNA: TGTGCCAGCAGTTTCACAGGGGATTCCTATGGCTACACCTTC
CDR3: CASSFTGDSYGYTF
V: TRBV27
J: TRBJ1-2
D: TRBD1
length: 14
size: -

DNA: TGTGCCAGCAGTCTTCAGGGGACACCCCTCCACTTT
CDR3: CASSLQGTPLHF
V: TRBV27
J: TRBJ1-6
D: -
length: 12
size: few

DNA: TGTGCCAGCAGCTTAGGACTAGCGGGGGGGCGGCCGGGCGAGCAGTACTTC
CDR3: CASSLGLAGGRPGEQYF
V: TRBV5-4
J: TRBJ2-7
D: TRBD2
length: 17
size: -

DNA: TGTGCCAGTAGTATAGATGTGGGGGACACCTATGGCTACACCTTC
CDR3: CASSIDVGDTYGYTF
V: TRBV19
J: TRBJ1-2
D: -
length: 15
size: -

DNA: TGCGTCGGGGGGGGAGAGACCCAGTACTTC
CDR3: CVGGGETQYF
V: TRBV29-1
J: TRBJ2-5
D: TRBD2
length: 10
size: -

DNA: TGTGCCACCCACCGGCGGAGCGAAGAGACCCAGTACTTC
CDR3: CATHRRSEETQYF
V: TRBV6-6
J: TRBJ2-5
D: -
length: 13
size: once

DNA: TGTGCCAGCAGCCGGAGATTAGGAGGGTCTGGGGCCAACGTCCTGACTTTC
CDR3: CASSRRLGGSGANVLTF
V: TRBV7-2
J: TRBJ2-6
D: -
length: 17
size: -

DNA: TGTGCCAGCAGCTTGGTAGGGAAAGACTATGGCTACACCTTC
CDR3: CASSLVGKDYGYTF
V: TRBV5-6
J: TRBJ1-2
D: -
length: 14
size: medium-sized

DNA: TGTGCCAGCAGACCACCAGGGAGAGAAACCGGGGAGCTGTTTTTT
CDR3: CASRPPGRETGELFF
V: TRBV7-3
J: TRBJ2-2
D: -
length: 15
size: once

DNA: TGTGCCATCAGTAAGACAGGGCAAGAGACCCAGTACTTC
CDR3: CAISKTGQETQYF
V: TRBV10-3
J: TRBJ2-5
D: TRBD1
length: 13
size: -

DNA: TGCGCCAGCAGCCAAGTAGGTGTCGAGTACGAGCAGTACTTC
CDR3: CASSQVGVEYEQYF
V: TRBV4-1
J: TRBJ2-7
D: -
length: 14
size: -

DNA: TGTGCCAGCAGTTATACCACAGTTATCCCTATTTCACCCCTCCACTTT
CDR3: CASSYTTVIPISPLHF
V: TRBV6-5
J: TRBJ1-6
D: -
length: 16
size: -

DNA: TGTGCCAGTAGTACCTCCTTCCTTCCCCCTAGTCAGCCCCAGCATTTT
CDR3: CASSTSFLPPSQPQHF
V: TRBV19
J: TRBJ1-5
D: -
length: 16
size: few

DNA: TGTGCCAGTACACAATCGCCGGTCGTGACAGGGGGTGAGATAGCCGGGGAGCTGTTTTTT
CDR3: CASTQSPVVTGGEIAGELFF
V: TRBV19
J: TRBJ2-2
D: TRBD1
length: 20
size: -

DNA: TGTGCCAGCAGCGGCCCGACTAGTCGTAGCACAGATACGCAGTATTTT
CDR3: CASSGPTSRSTDTQYF
V: TRBV7-1
J: TRBJ2-3
D: -
length: 16
size: -

DNA: TGTGCCAGCAGGGAAAGCGGGACAAATCAAGAGACCCAGTACTTC
CDR3: CASRESGTNQETQYF
V: TRBV6-5
J: TRBJ2-5
D: -
length: 15
size: -

DNA: TGCGCCAGCACATTTCTAGCGGGGGGATACAATGAGCAGTTCTTC
CDR3: CASTFLAGGYNEQFF
V: TRBV5-1
J: TRBJ2-1
D: TRBD2
length: 15
size: -

DNA: TGCGCCAGCACCCTGGACAAAGCCTCCTCTGGAAACACCATATATTTT
CDR3: CASTLDKASSGNTIYF
V: TRBV5-1
J: TRBJ1-3
D: -
length: 16
size: -

DNA: TGCGCCAGCAGCTTCGGGGATAGCTCGGAGCTGTTTTTT
CDR3: CASSFGDSSELFF
V: TRBV5-1
J: TRBJ2-2
D: -
length: 13
size: -

DNA: TGTGCCAGCAGGAGGGGTATCACTCACTATGGCTACACCTTC
CDR3: CASRRGITHYGYTF
V: TRBV6-5
J: TRBJ1-2
D: -
length: 14
size: -

DNA: TGCGCCAGCAGCTTGACAGGCCCGTCTGGAAACACCATATATTTT
CDR3: CASSLTGPSGNTIYF
V: TRBV5-1
J: TRBJ1-3
D: -
length: 15
size: -

DNA: TGTGCCAGTAACAGGGAATGGGGCTACGAGCAGTACTTC
CDR3: CASNREWGYEQYF
V: TRBV6-1
J: TRBJ2-7
D: -
length: 13
size: few

DNA: TGTGCCAGCACCGGGGCTCCCTCCTACGAGCAGTACTTC
CDR3: CASTGAPSYEQYF
V: TRBV27
J: TRBJ2-7
D: -
length: 13
size: -

DNA: TGTGCCAGCAGTTTCCTTGCCGGCACAGATACGCAGTATTTT
CDR3: CASSFLAGTDTQYF
V: TRBV28
J: TRBJ2-3
D: -
length: 14
size: -

DNA: TGTGCCAGCCGCCGGGATCAGTATAATTCACCCCTCCACTTT
CDR3: CASRRDQYNSPLHF
V: TRBV6-5
J: TRBJ1-6
D: -
length: 14
size: -

DNA: TGTGCCAGTAGCGTGAAGACCCTTCAAGGTGAAAAACTGTTTTTT
CDR3: CASSVKTLQGEKLFF
V: TRBV19
J: TRBJ1-4
D: -
length: 15
size: few

DNA: TGTGCCAGCAACAAACAGGGAAGCACTGAAGCTTTCTTT
CDR3: CASNKQGSTEAFF
V: TRBV6-6
J: TRBJ1-1
D: -
length: 13
size: few

DNA: TGTGCCAGCAGGGCGGGACAGGGAGGCACAGATACGCAGTATTTT
CDR3: CASRAGQGGTDTQYF
V: TRBV2
J: TRBJ2-3
D: TRBD1
length: 15
size: -

DNA: TGTGCCAGCAGCTTGGACATGTATAATTCACCCCTCCACTTT
CDR3: CASSLDMYNSPLHF
V: TRBV7-9
J: TRBJ1-6
D: -
length: 14
size: -

DNA: TGCGCCAGCAGCTTGGCAGGGGCTCTCTACAATGAGCAGTTCTTC
CDR3: CASSLAGALYNEQFF
V: TRBV5-1
J: TRBJ2-1
D: -
length: 15
size: -

DNA: TGCGCCAGCAGCTTCCAGGGGGGGGGCACAGATACGCAGTATTTT
CDR3: CASSFQGGGTDTQYF
V: TRBV5-1
J: TRBJ2-3
D: -
length: 15
size: -

DNA: TGTGCCACCATGGAGGGAGGTGAGCAGTTCTTC
CDR3: CATMEGGEQFF
V: TRBV6-5
J: TRBJ2-1
D: -
length: 11
size: -

DNA: TGTGCCAGCAGGAAAGGACAGGGGGAAAATGGCTACACCTTC
CDR3: CASRKGQGENGYTF
V: TRBV2
J: TRBJ1-2
D: TRBD1
length: 14
size: -

DNA: TGTGCCAGCAGTTCGGGACAGGGTTTGTTTTTT
CDR3: CASSSGQGLFF
V: TRBV11-2
J: TRBJ1-4
D: TRBD1
length: 11
size: -

DNA: TGCGCCAGCAGCCAAGATCCCCGTAGTTTCCGGGAGCTGTTTTTT
CDR3: CASSQDPRSFRELFF
V: TRBV4-1
J: TRBJ2-2
D: -
length: 15
size: -

DNA: TGTGCCAGCAGCTCCCGGCTGCCAGACACCGGGGAGCTGTTTTTT
CDR3: CASSSRLPDTGELFF
V: TRBV7-2
J: TRBJ2-2
D: -
length: 15
size: once

DNA: TGTGCCAGCAGCTTATGGCCAGCCAACGTCCTGACTTTC
CDR3: CASSLWPANVLTF
V: TRBV7-3
J: TRBJ2-6
D: -
length: 13
size: medium-sized

DNA: TGTGCCAGCAGCAATTGGGATAAACATTATTACTCTGGAAACACCATATATTTT
CDR3: CASSNWDKHYYSGNTIYF
V: TRBV21-1
J: TRBJ1-3
D: -
length: 18
size: -

DNA: TGTGCCAGCAGCTACTCAGGGGGCTTTGGCGAGCAGTACTTC
CDR3: CASSYSGGFGEQYF
V: TRBV7-2
J: TRBJ2-7
D: TRBD1
length: 14
size: -

DNA: TGTGCCAGCAGAAAGGCCCAGGTCGAGCAGCCCCAGCATTTT
CDR3: CASRKAQVEQPQHF
V: TRBV27
J: TRBJ1-5
D: -
length: 14
size: -

DNA: TGTGCCAGCAGCGTAGGGGGGGGCTCTGGGGCCAACGTCCTGACTTTC
CDR3: CASSVGGGSGANVLTF
V: TRBV9
J: TRBJ2-6
D: TRBD2
length: 16
size: -